A selection of T cell receptor beta chains follows, all from one sample in a study of T cells in Graves' hyperthyroidism and ophthalmopathy. MiXCR, run by TCRdb on the multiplex PCR reads, gives a single entry per CDR3 protein. Of roughly 750,000 distinct CDR3 sequences listed, around 15% are singletons. The sample was blood. These receptors originate from a man aged 18 to 35 with Graves' hyperthyroidism. Each CDR3 is given without its conserved first and last residue. Fields, in order: V gene, CDR3 protein.

>TRBV19
ASSTTGSTLH
>TRBV20-1
SALEGGATEAF
>TRBV18
ASSPGQPSSYEQY
>TRBV7-9
ASSQEPRDRGDTQY
>TRBV7-8
ASSSGLADHTDTQY
>TRBV28
ASSLRLISRGTGELF
>TRBV29-1
SGSQGALDEQY
>TRBV16
ASSQSTASSYEQY
>TRBV9
ASSVGRNTGELF
>TRBV7-9
ASSSPTSGRARKPTDTQY
>TRBV15
ATSQGVQPQH
>TRBV7-2
ASTLSAFGETQY
>TRBV20-1
SAASGKTYEQY
>TRBV18
ASSRQGSNQPQH
>TRBV20-1
SARPTARAASYEQY
>TRBV20-1
SARPTSGGGADTQY
>TRBV10-3
AIRDTSGSPHEQF
>TRBV20-1
SARVPGFGANVLT
>TRBV27
ASSFLRAANYGYT
>TRBV6-5
ASSYGLAGFYEQY
>TRBV7-9
ASSLGGNWNEQF
>TRBV7-3
ASSTYGAGPYEQY
>TRBV2
ASSEAGATRYEQY
>TRBV18
ASSPGAGELF
>TRBV28
ASHQGSYGYT